These T cell receptor beta chains were read from a single sample in a study of control samples from healthy donors and cancer patients. Sequencing was performed with immunoSEQ multiplex PCR; in TCRdb, only in-frame clones are kept and a portion is missing. The table lists some 150,000 clones, 85% to 95% of them singletons. The sample taken for sequencing was blood. The source is a man aged 35 to 55 in good health. CDR3s include the opening cysteine and the closing phenylalanine or tryptophan. A D gene is named only where the DNA matches it firmly.

d_gene	v_gene	j_gene	CDR3nt	CDR3aa
NA	TRBV25-1	TRBJ2-7	TGTGCCAGCTCCGGGACGTTAACCTACGAGCAGTACTTC	CASSGTLTYEQYF
TRBD2	TRBV24-1	TRBJ2-1	TGTGCCACCCAGGGACTAGCAACCCACGAGCAGTTCTTC	CATQGLATHEQFF
NA	TRBV7-3	TRBJ1-1	TGTGCCAGCAGCTTAAGAGGAGGACATTCCCCTTTCTCGGCTGAAGCTTTCTTT	CASSLRGGHSPFSAEAFF
NA	TRBV14	TRBJ2-7	TGTGCCAGCAGCCAAGAAGTTCACGGGTCCTACGAGCAGTACTTC	CASSQEVHGSYEQYF
NA	TRBV7-3	TRBJ2-5	TGTGCCAGCAGCTTAGGGCCCCAAGAGACCCAGTACTTC	CASSLGPQETQYF
NA	TRBV5-5	TRBJ2-6	TGTGCCAGCAGCCCTTTGCAGGGCGGAATCCCCTCCGGGGCCAACGTCCTGACTTTC	CASSPLQGGIPSGANVLTF
NA	TRBV18	TRBJ2-1	TGTGCCAGCTCACCTGGCCTAGCAAATGAGCAGTTCTTC	CASSPGLANEQFF
TRBD1	TRBV4-3	TRBJ2-7	TGCGCCAGCAGCCAAGATGGACAGGGATCCTACGAGCAGTACTTC	CASSQDGQGSYEQYF
NA	TRBV5-1	TRBJ2-3	TGCGCCAGCAGCTTCGGTCCGGGGGCAGGCACAGATACGCAGTATTTT	CASSFGPGAGTDTQYF
TRBD2	TRBV6-2/TRBV6-3	TRBJ2-2	TGTGCCAGCAGTTTCGTACGGGGGGACACCGGGGAGCTGTTTTTT	CASSFVRGDTGELFF
NA	TRBV14	TRBJ2-1	TGTGCCAGCAGCCAAGAGAGAAGGGGTCAGCAGTTCTTC	CASSQERRGQQFF
NA	TRBV13	TRBJ2-1	TGTGCCAGCAGCTTTAGGACACCAAATGAGCAGTTCTTC	CASSFRTPNEQFF
NA	TRBV6-1	TRBJ2-7	TGTGCCAGCAGTGAAGCAGGTTCCGGACAAAACTCCTACGAGCAGTACTTC	CASSEAGSGQNSYEQYF